This T cell receptor (beta chain) emerged from a study of T cell responses to AZD1222 COVID-19 vaccine. The wider study: Second-dose timings of about 4 or about 12 weeks were pooled.

Assay used: immunoSEQ multiplex PCR; TCRdb lists only in-frame clones, some missing. The sample holds roughly 180,000 clones, 75% to 90% seen once. Trimming removed 4 bases from V and 7 bases from J; junction bases left unmatched: 12. Germline CDR1 is SGDLS and CDR2 is YYNGEE. This CDR3 contains 16 residues. Notes on the study in general: Seropositivity was recorded at baseline in only a handful of AZD1222 recipients. Nearly half of unique spike-specific TCRs reportedly avoided B.1.351 and B.1.1.7 mutated regions.

A note on this clone: The antigen is not known.

The chain combines TRBV9 with TRBJ2-1, with 9 bases that match TRBD2. The material was peripheral blood, obtained on day 0 of AZD1222 vaccination. The clonotype originates from an adult in good health. In nucleotides, the CDR3 is TGTGCCAGCAGCTCTGGTTACGCGGGGGGGCAAAATGAGCAGTTCTTC. Its protein is CASSSGYAGGQNEQFF.